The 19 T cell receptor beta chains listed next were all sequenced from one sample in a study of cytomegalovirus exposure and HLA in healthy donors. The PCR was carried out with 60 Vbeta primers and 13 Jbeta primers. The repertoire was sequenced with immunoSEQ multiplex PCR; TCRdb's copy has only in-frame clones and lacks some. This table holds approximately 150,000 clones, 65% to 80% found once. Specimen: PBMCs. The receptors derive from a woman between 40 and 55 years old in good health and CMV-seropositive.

The CDR3 region has the DNA TGTGCCAGCAGCCGCGATCTAGCGGGAAGGCAAGAGACCCAGTACTTC. Translation: CASSRDLAGRQETQYF. The V and J genes are TRBV7-2 and TRBJ2-5, with 9 bases lining up with TRBD2. V dropped 5 bases and J dropped 2; count of bases not matched to a gene: 9. The CDR3 is made up of 16 amino acids. From germline, CDR1 is SGHTA and CDR2 FQGNSA.

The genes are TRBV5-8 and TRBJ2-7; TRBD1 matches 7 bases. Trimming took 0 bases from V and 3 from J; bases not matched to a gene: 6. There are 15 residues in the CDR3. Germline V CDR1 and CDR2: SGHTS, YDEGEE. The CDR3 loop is CASSLAGRGLYEQYF. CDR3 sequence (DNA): TGTGCCAGCAGCTTGGCCGGAAGGGGGCTCTACGAGCAGTACTTC.

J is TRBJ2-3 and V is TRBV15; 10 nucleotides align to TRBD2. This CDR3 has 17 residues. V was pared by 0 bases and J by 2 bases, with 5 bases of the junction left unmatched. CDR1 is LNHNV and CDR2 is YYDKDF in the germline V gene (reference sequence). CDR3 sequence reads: CATSRDFSGGPTDTQYF. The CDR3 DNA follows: TGTGCCACCAGCAGAGATTTTAGCGGGGGGCCCACAGATACGCAGTATTTT.

This CDR3 reads CASSYGGTGLSEQYF. CDR3 DNA sequence: TGTGCCAGCAGTTATGGCGGGACAGGGTTGTCCGAGCAGTACTTC. The rearrangement uses TRBV6-6 and TRBJ2-7; 9 bases map to TRBD1. This CDR3 is 15 amino acids long. The germline V gene has CDR1 MNHNY and CDR2 SVGAGI (reference sequence). V was pared by 3 bases and J by 6 bases, with 9 bases of the junction left unmatched.

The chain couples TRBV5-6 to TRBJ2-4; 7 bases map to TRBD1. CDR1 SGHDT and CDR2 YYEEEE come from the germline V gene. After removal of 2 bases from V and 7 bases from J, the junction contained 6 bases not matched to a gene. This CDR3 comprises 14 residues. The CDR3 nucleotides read TGTGCCAGCAGCTTCGAGGGGGCGCGGAACATTCAGTACTTC. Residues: CASSFEGARNIQYF.

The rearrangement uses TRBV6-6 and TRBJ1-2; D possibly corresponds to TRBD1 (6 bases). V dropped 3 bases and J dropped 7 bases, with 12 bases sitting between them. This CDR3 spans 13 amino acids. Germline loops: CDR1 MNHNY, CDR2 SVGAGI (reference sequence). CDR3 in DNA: TGTGCCAGCAGTTATCTGGGGGCCTCTGGCTACACCTTC. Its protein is CASSYLGASGYTF.

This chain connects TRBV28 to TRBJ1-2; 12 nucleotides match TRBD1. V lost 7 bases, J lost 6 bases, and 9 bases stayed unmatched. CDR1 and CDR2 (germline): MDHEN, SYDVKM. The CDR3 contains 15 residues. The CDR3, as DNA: TGTGCCAGCACCCCCGGGACAGGGGGCAACCATGGCTACACCTTC. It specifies CASTPGTGGNHGYTF.

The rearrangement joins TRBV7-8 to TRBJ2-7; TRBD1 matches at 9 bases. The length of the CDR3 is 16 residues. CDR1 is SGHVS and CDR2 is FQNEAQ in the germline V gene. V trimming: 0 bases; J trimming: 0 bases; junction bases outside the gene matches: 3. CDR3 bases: TGTGCCAGCAGCTTAGCTACGGGACAGGGCTCCTACGAGCAGTACTTC. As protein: CASSLATGQGSYEQYF.

The CDR3 bases are TGTGCCAGCAGCCCAACTAGCGGACATAAAACCGGGGAGCTGTTTTTT. This sequence encodes CASSPTSGHKTGELFF. J is TRBJ2-2 and V is TRBV4-2, with 8 positions matching TRBD2. The trim removed 4 bases at V and 5 bases at J, leaving 9 bases unmatched. This CDR3 comprises 16 residues. Germline CDR1 LGHNA, CDR2 YNFKEQ.

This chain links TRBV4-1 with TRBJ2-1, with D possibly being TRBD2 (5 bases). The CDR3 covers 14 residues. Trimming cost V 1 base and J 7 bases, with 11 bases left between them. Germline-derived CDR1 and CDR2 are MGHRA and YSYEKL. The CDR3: CASSQGGFGNEQFF. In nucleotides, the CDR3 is TGCGCCAGCAGCCAAGGAGGGTTCGGTAATGAGCAGTTCTTC.

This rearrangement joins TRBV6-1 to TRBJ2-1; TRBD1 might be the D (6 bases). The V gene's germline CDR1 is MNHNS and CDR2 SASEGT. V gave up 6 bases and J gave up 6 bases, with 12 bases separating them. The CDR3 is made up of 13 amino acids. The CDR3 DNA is TGTGCCAGCAGGGGCAACAGGGTCAATGAGCAGTTCTTC. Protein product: CASRGNRVNEQFF.

The CDR3 bases are TGTGCCAGCCACCGGGACAGGGATGGCTACACCTTC. It translates to CASHRDRDGYTF. This sequence joins TRBV6-6 and TRBJ1-2; 9 bases are a match to TRBD1. There are 12 residues in the CDR3. Germline V lookup: CDR1 MNHNY, CDR2 SVGAGI (reference sequence). V was clipped by 8 bases and J by 6 bases; unmatched bases: 4.

For the CDR3, the DNA is TGCAGCGCCAGGGAAGAGAGCTCCTACGAGCAGTACTTC. Translated: CSAREESSYEQYF. The chain is built from TRBV29-1 and TRBJ2-7; D perhaps matches TRBD1 (5 bases). Trimming cost V 7 bases and J 0 bases, with 13 bases left between them. The CDR3 covers 13 residues. In germline, CDR1 is SQVTM, CDR2 ANQGSEA.

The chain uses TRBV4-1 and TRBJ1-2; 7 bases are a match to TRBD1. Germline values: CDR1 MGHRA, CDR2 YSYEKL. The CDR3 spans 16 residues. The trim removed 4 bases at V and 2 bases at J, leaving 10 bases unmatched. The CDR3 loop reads CASSPSRMTGNYGYTF. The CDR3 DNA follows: TGCGCCAGCAGCCCCTCCCGAATGACAGGGAACTATGGCTACACCTTC.

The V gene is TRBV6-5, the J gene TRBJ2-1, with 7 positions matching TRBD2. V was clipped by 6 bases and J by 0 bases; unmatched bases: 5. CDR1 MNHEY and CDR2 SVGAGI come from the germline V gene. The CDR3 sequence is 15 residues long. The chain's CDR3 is CASSLPGGSYNEQFF. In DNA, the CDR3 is TGTGCCAGCAGCCTGCCGGGGGGCTCCTACAATGAGCAGTTCTTC.

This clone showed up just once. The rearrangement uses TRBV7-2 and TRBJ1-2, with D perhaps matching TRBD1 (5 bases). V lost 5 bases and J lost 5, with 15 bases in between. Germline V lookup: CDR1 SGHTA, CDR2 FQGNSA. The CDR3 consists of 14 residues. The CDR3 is CASSRQPTTYGYTF. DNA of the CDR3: TGTGCCAGCAGCAGACAGCCAACAACATATGGCTACACCTTC.

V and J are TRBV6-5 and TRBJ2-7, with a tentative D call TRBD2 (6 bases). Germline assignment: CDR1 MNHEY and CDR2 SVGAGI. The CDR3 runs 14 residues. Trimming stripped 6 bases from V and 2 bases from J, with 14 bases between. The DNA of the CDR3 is TGTGCCAGCAGGAATAGCGGCCTCACCTACGAGCAGTACTTC. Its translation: CASRNSGLTYEQYF.

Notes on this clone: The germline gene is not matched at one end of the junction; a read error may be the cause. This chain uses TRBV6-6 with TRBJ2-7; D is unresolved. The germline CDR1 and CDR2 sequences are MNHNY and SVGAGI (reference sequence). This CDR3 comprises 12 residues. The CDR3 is CANSYAPYEQYF. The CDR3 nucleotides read TGTGCCAACAGTTACGCGCCATACGAGCAGTACTTC.

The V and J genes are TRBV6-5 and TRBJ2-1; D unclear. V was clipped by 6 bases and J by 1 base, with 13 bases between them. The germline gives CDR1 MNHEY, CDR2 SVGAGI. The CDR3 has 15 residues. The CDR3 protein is CASRPPGLSYNEQFF. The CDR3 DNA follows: TGTGCCAGCAGACCACCGGGTCTTTCCTACAATGAGCAGTTCTTC.